The 30 T cell receptor beta chains below were found in one sample sequenced in a study of cytomegalovirus exposure and HLA in healthy donors. This table comes from immunoSEQ multiplex PCR, and its TCRdb copy is limited to in-frame clones, with some not included. Here the sample spans 250,000 to 300,000 clones, about 86% being singletons. Sequencing was performed on PBMCs. The receptors were gathered from a woman younger than 35 in good health and CMV-seronegative.

The CDR3 DNA follows: TGTGCCAGTAGTACCTTACAGGGGGTCGGATATGGCTACACCTTC. Protein sequence: CASSTLQGVGYGYTF. The V gene is TRBV19, the J gene TRBJ1-2; 8 bases match TRBD1. V was clipped by 4 bases and J by 5 bases; unmatched bases: 9. The CDR3 is 15 amino acids. CDR1 is LNHDA, CDR2 SQIVND, per germline (reference sequence).

The chain employs TRBV9 and TRBJ1-1; possibly TRBD1 for D (6 bases). Trimming cost V 2 bases and J 2 bases, with 10 bases left between them. The length of the CDR3 is 14 residues. Germline CDR1 is SGDLS and CDR2 is YYNGEE. The CDR3 sequence: CASSVLDRNTEAFF. The CDR3 DNA is TGTGCCAGCAGCGTGTTGGACAGAAACACTGAAGCTTTCTTT. The full variable domain, rest sourced from reference TRBV9 and TRBJ1-1, is DSGVTQTPKHLITATGQRVTLRCSPRSGDLSVYWYQQSLDQGLQFLIQYYNGEERAKGNILERFSAQQFPDLHSELNLSSLELGDSALYFCASSVLDRNTEAFFGQGTRLTVV.

V usage is TRBV30 and J usage is TRBJ2-5; TRBD2 matches 13 bases. Germline CDR1 GTSNPN, CDR2 SVGIG (reference sequence). Losses at the gene ends were 2 bases for V and 3 bases for J; bases not matched to a gene: 3. The CDR3 runs to 15 residues. The CDR3 spells CAWSTLAGGKETQYF. CDR3 nucleotide sequence: TGTGCCTGGAGTACACTAGCGGGGGGGAAAGAGACCCAGTACTTC.

The chain couples TRBV11-3 to TRBJ2-5; TRBD2 matches at 11 bases. This CDR3 has 15 residues. V lost 5 bases and J lost 1; bases outside the gene matches: 3. Germline V gives CDR1 SGHNT, CDR2 YENEEA. CDR3 bases: TGTGCCAGCAGCCATGGGACTAGCGGCCAAGAGACCCAGTACTTC. It translates to CASSHGTSGQETQYF.

V and J are TRBV9 and TRBJ2-3, with TRBD2 identical over 9 bases. Germline CDR1 is SGDLS and CDR2 is YYNGEE. The CDR3 consists of 17 residues. Trimming removed 3 bases from V and 5 bases from J; junction bases left unmatched: 13. CDR3 residues: CASSAGPAGGRGDTQYF. The CDR3, as DNA: TGTGCCAGCAGCGCTGGGCCCGCGGGGGGGCGGGGAGATACGCAGTATTTT.

This rearrangement joins TRBV25-1 to TRBJ1-1, with 8 bases identical to TRBD1. Germline CDR1 is MGHDK and CDR2 is SYGVNS. The CDR3 sequence is 17 residues long. Losses at the gene ends were 3 bases for V and 5 bases for J; bases not matched to a gene: 14. The CDR3: CASSDRSVTGDLTEAFF. Written as DNA, the CDR3 is TGTGCCAGCAGTGACCGATCCGTGACAGGGGATCTAACTGAAGCTTTCTTT.

The J gene is TRBJ2-3, the V gene TRBV27; possibly TRBD2 for D (5 bases). The CDR3 runs to 15 residues. Trimming took 3 bases from V and 2 from J, leaving 12 bases between them. The germline gives CDR1 MNHEY, CDR2 SMNVEV (reference sequence). Written as DNA, the CDR3 is TGTGCCAGCAGTTTCGGCACTAGATACACAGATACGCAGTATTTT. It is translated as CASSFGTRYTDTQYF.

The V call is TRBV4-3, the J call TRBJ1-5; unclear D gene. Germline V lookup: CDR1 LGHNA, CDR2 YSLEER. V was trimmed by 0 bases and J by 3 bases, leaving 15 bases between them. CDR3 length: 17 residues. The CDR3 bases are TGCGCCAGCAGCCAAGATTTTGGGGAGAGTTACAATCAGCCCCAGCATTTT. Translation gives CASSQDFGESYNQPQHF.

The rearrangement links TRBV4-2 to TRBJ2-2; 11 bases agree with TRBD2. J was trimmed by 1 base and V by 3 bases; bases with no gene match: 10. This CDR3 has 19 residues. Germline CDR1 LGHNA, CDR2 YNFKEQ. The CDR3 spells CASSQAPGLAEKNTGELFF. CDR3 nucleotides: TGTGCCAGCAGCCAGGCCCCGGGACTAGCGGAAAAGAACACCGGGGAGCTGTTTTTT.

The rearrangement links TRBV5-4 to TRBJ2-7, with 7 bases identical to TRBD1. The CDR3 has 14 amino acids. Germline V gene data show CDR1 as SGHNT and CDR2 as YYREEE (reference sequence). Trimming at V came to 3 bases and at J to 3 bases, leaving 6 bases not matched to a gene. CDR3 DNA sequence: TGTGCCAGCAGCTCATCGGACAGGTTCTACGAGCAGTACTTC. Residues: CASSSSDRFYEQYF.

The chain recombines TRBV2 with TRBJ1-2, with a tentative D call TRBD1 (5 bases). The CDR3 loop spans 15 amino acids. CDR1 and CDR2 (germline): SNHLY, FYNNEI. Trimming pared 7 bases from V and 4 bases from J, leaving 19 bases between. CDR3 amino acids: CASTWTSRGVYGYTF. The CDR3 DNA is TGTGCCAGCACGTGGACATCCCGGGGGGTCTATGGCTACACCTTC.

The chain recombines TRBV2 with TRBJ1-3; maybe TRBD1 (5 bases). CDR1 SNHLY and CDR2 FYNNEI come from the germline V gene. CDR3 size: 19 residues. Deletions cut 2 bases from V and 0 bases from J, with 20 bases between. CDR3 residues: CASSESGGGGVGSGNTIYF. In DNA form, the CDR3 reads TGTGCCAGCAGTGAATCTGGGGGAGGTGGAGTGGGCTCTGGAAACACCATATATTTT.

This clone was detected a few times. The chain is built from TRBV5-4 and TRBJ1-2; D uncertain. Germline lookup yields CDR1 SGHNT and CDR2 YYREEE (reference sequence). The CDR3 consists of 14 residues. Trimming pared 4 bases from V and 6 bases from J, leaving 16 bases between. CDR3 nucleotide sequence: TGTGCCAGCAGCGGGCAGGAGGGTGTCCATGGCTACACCTTC. Residues: CASSGQEGVHGYTF.

The chain recombines TRBV25-1 with TRBJ2-2, with D possibly TRBD1 on 6 matching bases. CDR3 length: 16 residues. Germline V gene lookup returns CDR1 MGHDK and CDR2 SYGVNS. Trimming pared 8 bases from V and 0 bases from J, leaving 16 bases between. The CDR3 spells CASAETGFANTGELFF. The CDR3 region has the DNA TGTGCCAGCGCTGAAACAGGGTTCGCGAACACCGGGGAGCTGTTTTTT. The complete variable domain, with remaining parts taken from reference TRBV25-1 and TRBJ2-2, reads EADIYQTPRYLVIGTGKKITLECSQTMGHDKMYWYQQDPGMELHLIHYSYGVNSTEKGDLSSESTVSRIRTEHFPLTLESARPSHTSQYLCASAETGFANTGELFFGEGSRLTVL.

The gene calls are TRBV28 and TRBJ1-3; 8 bases match TRBD1. Germline lookup yields CDR1 MDHEN and CDR2 SYDVKM. The CDR3 consists of 16 residues. J lost 4 bases, V lost 4 bases, and 9 bases had no gene match. CDR3 amino acids: CASSSSTGTGGNTIYF. DNA for the CDR3: TGTGCCAGCAGTTCGTCTACCGGGACAGGCGGAAACACCATATATTTT.

V usage is TRBV30 and J usage is TRBJ2-1; a weak D match, TRBD1 (5 bases). This CDR3 comprises 12 residues. Looked up from germline, CDR1 is GTSNPN and CDR2 is SVGIG (reference sequence). Trimming took 0 bases from V and 14 from J, leaving 14 bases between them. CDR3 sequence (DNA): TGTGCCTGGAGTGTCTTAGGGGTCTTGGAGTTCTTC. Residues: CAWSVLGVLEFF.

This clone appeared a single time. The genes are TRBV7-6 and TRBJ2-5, with D unclear. The V end lost 2 bases, the J end lost 4 bases, and 8 bases lay between the germline ends. Germline V lookup: CDR1 SGHVS, CDR2 FNYEAQ. CDR3 length: 13 amino acids. CDR3 protein: CASSLSQAETQYF. CDR3 coding DNA: TGTGCCAGCAGCTTATCCCAGGCAGAGACCCAGTACTTC.

In this sample, this clone turned up a few times. The chain uses TRBV30 and TRBJ1-2; 9 bases align to TRBD1. Germline V gene data show CDR1 as GTSNPN and CDR2 as SVGIG (reference sequence). This CDR3 has 16 amino acids. J gave up 7 bases and V 1 base, and 13 bases lay outside the gene matches. CDR3 amino acids: CAWSAHGTGPSFGYTF. The CDR3 bases are TGTGCCTGGAGTGCCCACGGGACAGGGCCTAGCTTTGGCTACACCTTC.

The J gene is TRBJ1-1, the V gene TRBV4-3; D ambiguous. The CDR3 is made up of 16 amino acids. V was cut by 1 base and J by 4 bases, with 16 bases left in between. The germline V gene encodes CDR1 LGHNA and CDR2 YSLEER. The CDR3 here is CASSQALFAGSTEAFF. DNA of the CDR3: TGCGCCAGCAGCCAAGCGCTCTTTGCCGGGAGCACTGAAGCTTTCTTT.

The chain couples TRBV5-1 to TRBJ2-2; D might be TRBD1 (6 bases). V was cut by 2 bases and J by 1 base, with 9 bases left in between. This CDR3 spans 15 amino acids. CDR1 and CDR2 (germline): SGHRS, YFSETQ. The CDR3 DNA reads as TGCGCCAGCAGCTTTGAAGGGGGGAACACCGGGGAGCTGTTTTTT. This sequence encodes CASSFEGGNTGELFF.

The chain links TRBV30 to TRBJ2-3; 14 bases agree with TRBD2. V trimming: 1 base; J trimming: 6 bases; junction bases outside the gene matches: 12. The CDR3 consists of 18 residues. Germline-derived CDR1 and CDR2 are GTSNPN and SVGIG (reference sequence). CDR3: CAWSASRTSGRSGDTQYF. The CDR3 nucleotides are TGTGCCTGGAGTGCCAGCCGGACTAGCGGGAGGTCAGGGGATACGCAGTATTTT.

The chain couples TRBV6-1 to TRBJ1-5, with TRBD1 matching over 8 bases. Germline CDR1 reads MNHNS; CDR2 reads SASEGT. This CDR3 region has 16 residues. Losses at the gene ends were 4 bases for V and 2 bases for J; bases not matched to a gene: 7. The CDR3 DNA reads as TGTGCCAGCAGTGTTATACAGGGGGACGGCAATCAGCCCCAGCATTTT. Its protein is CASSVIQGDGNQPQHF.

The rearrangement uses TRBV10-3 and TRBJ1-6; 8 nucleotides line up with TRBD1. CDR1 and CDR2 from the germline V gene are ENHRY and SYGVKD. The CDR3 loop spans 16 amino acids. V lost 5 bases and J lost 9; bases outside the gene matches: 12. The CDR3 sequence: CAISNGQGSMGSPLHF. In nucleotides, the CDR3 is TGTGCCATCAGTAATGGACAGGGAAGTATGGGTTCACCCCTCCACTTT.

This sequence joins TRBV9 and TRBJ1-3; 10 bases fit TRBD1. The CDR3 is 16 amino acids. The J segment lost 2 bases and the V segment lost 2 bases, leaving 4 bases of the junction unmatched. Germline CDR1 and CDR2: SGDLS and YYNGEE. The CDR3 loop is CASSVGTGDPGNTIYF. In DNA form, the CDR3 reads TGTGCCAGCAGCGTGGGGACAGGGGATCCTGGAAACACCATATATTTT.

V and J are TRBV11-2 and TRBJ2-3; 8 bases match TRBD2. Trimming cost V 5 bases and J 0 bases; bases outside gene matches: 7. This CDR3 has 16 amino acids. Per the germline V gene, CDR1 is SGHAT and CDR2 is FQNNGV. CDR3 sequence: CASSRRSGSSTDTQYF. CDR3 sequence (DNA): TGTGCCAGCAGCCGAAGAAGCGGGAGTAGCACAGATACGCAGTATTTT.

This chain links TRBV2 with TRBJ1-6, with 7 bases fitting TRBD1. CDR3 size: 15 residues. Trimming took 7 bases from V and 1 from J; bases not matched to a gene: 4. Germline V gene lookup returns CDR1 SNHLY and CDR2 FYNNEI. The CDR3 bases are TGTGCCAGCACCCCAGGGGGGTCCTATAATTCACCCCTCCACTTT. Amino acid sequence: CASTPGGSYNSPLHF.

This rearrangement joins TRBV4-1 to TRBJ2-7; weak D call: TRBD2 (5 bases). The CDR3 has 13 amino acids. V lost 1 base, J lost 6 bases, and 10 bases lay in between. From germline, CDR1 is MGHRA and CDR2 YSYEKL. In nucleotides, the CDR3 is TGCGCCAGCAGCCAAGTTTCGGGGTTCGAGCAGTACTTC. This gives the protein CASSQVSGFEQYF.

The V gene is TRBV10-2, the J gene TRBJ1-1; 9 bases map to TRBD1. J lost 5 bases, V lost 0 bases, and 4 bases had no gene match. Germline CDR1 WSHSY, CDR2 SAAADI. CDR3 length: 15 amino acids. The CDR3 DNA is TGCGCCAGCAGTGAGTCATGGACAGGGGCAACTGAAGCTTTCTTT. Translated: CASSESWTGATEAFF.

The chain uses TRBV7-6 and TRBJ2-2, with 13 bases that match TRBD2. CDR1 SGHVS and CDR2 FNYEAQ come from the germline V gene. V was pared by 2 bases and J by 5 bases, with 8 bases of the junction left unmatched. This CDR3 is built from 18 residues. The CDR3 nucleotides read TGTGCCAGCAGCTTAAGACTACTAGCGGGAGGGGGTACCGGGGAGCTGTTTTTT. Translating it yields CASSLRLLAGGGTGELFF. The whole variable domain, filled in from reference TRBV7-6 and TRBJ2-2, reads GAGVSQSPRYKVTKRGQDVALRCDPISGHVSLYWYRQALGQGPEFLTYFNYEAQQDKSGLPNDRFSAERPEGSISTLTIQRTEQRDSAMYRCASSLRLLAGGGTGELFFGEGSRLTVL.

The CDR3: CASSRGLSEKLFF. As DNA, the CDR3 is TGTGCCAGCAGCCGCGGACTAAGTGAAAAACTGTTTTTT. The chain couples TRBV7-9 to TRBJ1-4; no firm D call. The V and J ends lost 5 bases and 7 bases respectively, with 11 bases between them. The CDR3 sequence is 13 residues long. Germline CDR1 SEHNR, CDR2 FQNEAQ (reference sequence).